This T cell receptor (beta chain) is drawn from a study of blood T cell repertoires in COVID-19 (dated by TCRdb to the early 2020s). Turning to the overall study: The collaborator samples originated in the United States, Italy and Spain and spanned the acute and convalescent phases of COVID-19. The material from the prospective study consisted of cDNA or gDNA derived from T cells, B-cell-depleted T cells, or PBMCs. Deeply sampled blood TCRbeta repertoires from subjects exposed to, actively infected with, or recovered from COVID-19 were included in the dataset. A freely available public database, intended as a resource for researchers studying the immune response to SARS-CoV-2, is where the repertoires were released. The samples were drawn from two sources: the first 160 participants of the ongoing ImmuneRACE study, and approximately 1,300 subjects contributed by 6 global collaborators. A de-identified subject ID, COVID-19 status, age in years and sex were almost always included in the sample metadata. Where available, HLA class I and class II types were taken from metadata supplied by the sample provider and were not determined by assay-based typing.

The immunoSEQ Assay, a bias-controlled multiplex PCR, was used to amplify TCRbeta CDR3 regions from genomic DNA. On the study's bioinformatics: Within the assay, amplification of reference gene primers was used to estimate how many nucleated cells each sample contained. To quantify the absolute abundance of each unique TCRbeta CDR3 rearrangement, sequence reads were collapsed and filtered. Productive Simpson clonality was computed per sample as the square root of Simpson's diversity index over productive rearrangements. TCRdb carries this immuneACCESS record with in-frame sequences only. Its versions omit some clonotypes, under half of them owing to an unresolved V gene in the studies checked, with the rest unexplained. Clone size and the V and J calls come from that table; the DNA yielded D and trimming. This sample comprises approximately 450,000 clones, approximately 90% of them detected only once. Together, the top ten hold roughly 1.9% of the sample.

In the prospective study, participants were roughly 18 to 89 years old, resided in about two dozen geographic areas of the United States, and were enrolled through a virtual design. In the prospective study, cohorts were assigned on the basis of participant-reported clinical history obtained from a screening survey and a study questionnaire. In the prospective study, mobile phlebotomists collected whole blood, serum and a nasopharyngeal or oropharyngeal swab from each participant. Participants in the prospective study had the option to provide additional blood draws and questionnaires over a roughly 2-month period. Blood samples from the prospective study were shipped frozen or at room temperature prior to DNA extraction. What the study reported, not specific to this receptor: How much clinical and demographic metadata was included differed by source and by participant, and the metadata was provided uncurated.

In regard to this clone: No cognate antigen has been identified for it. Base qualities are not at hand, and no much larger clone is one base apart.

Source material: PBMCs or T cells enriched from blood (not recorded which). This receptor was obtained from a young woman with acute COVID-19.

The base sequence is TGCAGCGTTGAAGATGCACTAGCGGGAGGTTCAGATACGCAGTATTTT. The translation is CSVEDALAGGSDTQYF. Recombination linked TRBV29-1 to TRBJ2-3, and 12 junctional nucleotides match TRBD2. The CDR3, cysteine through phenylalanine, is 16 amino acids long. The CDR3 DNA has 48 bases and is translated from base 1. Looking up the germline V gene yields CDR1 SQVTM and CDR2 ANQGSEA. Here V drops 0 bases and J drops 4 bases, and the junction holds 5 bases not matched to any gene.